Listed below are T cell receptor beta chains from one sample, sequenced in a study of shared T cell receptors in the human thymus. Assay: immunoSEQ multiplex PCR; the TCRdb copy retains only in-frame clones and omits some. The sample holds under 850,000 clones; around nine tenths are singletons and the top ten take 0.0095% to 0.011%. These same records also appear under a second study, on human thymus T cells.

The sequencing input was thymocytes. These receptors were taken from a boy in the first two years of life with a congenital heart defect. Both conserved end residues are trimmed from each CDR3. Rows give clone size only sometimes, using once, few, many, or a class for an expanded clone.

j_call: TRBJ1-5
clone_size: NA
v_call: TRBV27
cdr3_aa: ASSGLKGNQPQH

j_call: TRBJ2-7
clone_size: NA
v_call: TRBV19
cdr3_aa: ASTSRWGANYEQY

j_call: TRBJ2-1
clone_size: NA
v_call: TRBV28
cdr3_aa: ASSLNRGEYNEQF

j_call: TRBJ1-2
clone_size: NA
v_call: TRBV28
cdr3_aa: ASSFSDRGNGYT

j_call: TRBJ2-7
clone_size: NA
v_call: TRBV28
cdr3_aa: ASKTGDPGEQY

j_call: TRBJ2-7
clone_size: NA
v_call: TRBV27
cdr3_aa: ASREGQGNPYEQY

j_call: TRBJ1-2
clone_size: NA
v_call: TRBV7-9
cdr3_aa: ASSYDRPNYGYT

j_call: TRBJ1-2
clone_size: NA
v_call: TRBV5-6
cdr3_aa: ASSPVGGRLNYGYT

j_call: TRBJ2-2
clone_size: NA
v_call: TRBV28
cdr3_aa: ASSLTPTSGSTGELF

j_call: TRBJ2-1
clone_size: NA
v_call: TRBV5-3
cdr3_aa: ARSRPTGSYNEQF

j_call: TRBJ1-1
clone_size: NA
v_call: TRBV5-1
cdr3_aa: ASSLARQGNTEAF

j_call: TRBJ2-5
clone_size: NA
v_call: TRBV19
cdr3_aa: ASSIAGAEETQY

j_call: TRBJ2-5
clone_size: NA
v_call: TRBV19
cdr3_aa: ASSPLPYTGRGETQY

j_call: TRBJ2-1
clone_size: NA
v_call: TRBV11-3
cdr3_aa: ASGFSGTGGKNEQF

j_call: TRBJ2-7
clone_size: NA
v_call: TRBV5-1
cdr3_aa: ASSLSTRERDEQY

j_call: TRBJ2-1
clone_size: NA
v_call: TRBV7-8
cdr3_aa: ASSFAAAGVHEQF

j_call: TRBJ2-5
clone_size: NA
v_call: TRBV6-1
cdr3_aa: ASSADSQETQY

j_call: TRBJ1-4
clone_size: NA
v_call: TRBV25-1
cdr3_aa: FPPEKLF

j_call: TRBJ2-5
clone_size: NA
v_call: TRBV7-6
cdr3_aa: ASSLGQGETQY

j_call: TRBJ1-1
clone_size: NA
v_call: TRBV11-3
cdr3_aa: ASSLGGTGATEAF

j_call: TRBJ2-7
clone_size: NA
v_call: TRBV7-2
cdr3_aa: ASSSLDSPYEQY

j_call: TRBJ2-7
clone_size: NA
v_call: TRBV6-1
cdr3_aa: ASSDGTGNLHEQY

j_call: TRBJ1-5
clone_size: NA
v_call: TRBV6-5
cdr3_aa: ASSYSRGAGNQPQH

j_call: TRBJ2-5
clone_size: NA
v_call: TRBV7-9
cdr3_aa: ASSVGTGGREETQY

j_call: TRBJ2-7
clone_size: NA
v_call: TRBV15
cdr3_aa: ATSREWGAGDPYEQY

j_call: TRBJ2-2
clone_size: NA
v_call: TRBV10-3
cdr3_aa: AIYKFGLAGANTGELF

j_call: TRBJ2-5
clone_size: once
v_call: TRBV6-6
cdr3_aa: ASSSGQEQETQY

j_call: TRBJ2-5
clone_size: NA
v_call: TRBV19
cdr3_aa: ASSPDRGPQETQY

j_call: TRBJ2-1
clone_size: NA
v_call: TRBV4-3
cdr3_aa: ASSQDWLAGYFSYNEQF

j_call: TRBJ2-7
clone_size: once
v_call: TRBV5-1
cdr3_aa: ASRTDPYYEQY

j_call: TRBJ2-2
clone_size: once
v_call: TRBV5-4
cdr3_aa: ASSSLTGTGNTGELF

j_call: TRBJ1-4
clone_size: NA
v_call: TRBV4-2
cdr3_aa: ASSQGRGLNEKLF